Included here is one T cell receptor (beta chain) sequence, with context. Its antigen target is currently unknown. Base quality data are lacking; no much larger clone is found one base away. The library was generated by the immunoSEQ multiplex PCR assay. A mixture of 60 forward primers for TCR Vbeta segments and 13 reverse primers for TCR Jbeta segments was used in the multiplex PCR. The CDR3 region of rearranged TCR beta genes was amplified from genomic DNA with a multiplex PCR assay. The amplified TCR beta libraries were sequenced on the Illumina HiSeq System as 87-base-pair reads. The paper's data handling went like this. A later analysis counted about 80 million unique TCR beta chains across the 666 repertoires, and about 10 million of these chains were shared by at least two donors. Raw reads were error-corrected and collapsed into unique sequences by a nearest-neighbor algorithm in which closely related sequences were merged to remove PCR and sequencing errors. To assign V, D and J gene segments, CDR3 sequences were aligned to IMGT reference sequences. For a sequence to be retained, at least a six-nucleotide match to both a V gene segment and a J gene segment was required. A rearrangement was called productive if the CDR3 had no stop codons and remained in frame with V and J, and every other rearrangement was called non-productive. Following IMGT convention, CDR3 was defined as the stretch from the second conserved V-encoded cysteine to the conserved J-encoded phenylalanine. The earlier analysis of about 610 of the donors excluded any sequence lacking an unambiguous match to a single V gene segment. An earlier analysis of a few hundred of the donors called V segments functional above 56.7% productive rearrangements and segregating when the between-donor standard deviation exceeded 5%. A statistical classification framework was built for diagnosing cytomegalovirus status from the catalog of TCR beta chain sequences. In a later analysis, TCR nucleotide sequences were compared against IMGT/GENE-DB human TR gene sequences so that V and J genes could be assigned. In a later analysis, CDR3 sequences and most-parsimonious VDJ recombination scenarios were assigned using the TCRdist pipeline. In a later analysis, every TCR beta chain was defined by the combination of its CDR3 amino acid sequence and its V-gene family, and reads without a unique V-gene family were dropped. To address suspected cross-contamination and a sequencing artifact, a later analysis removed approximately 590 highly shared, low-generation-probability nucleotide sequences. For each public chain, a later analysis derived a clonal expansion index from normalized ranks of inferred template counts within each repertoire. In a later analysis, generation probabilities were computed using a VDJ recombination model fitted to out-of-frame rearrangements, and the results were checked against IGoR. In a later analysis, hypergeometric tests were used to score TCR-TCR, TCR-HLA and TCR-CMV co-occurrence, with a repertoire-size bias correction applied to TCR pairs. A later analysis estimated false discovery rates by permuting HLA or CMV assignments 20 times. In a later analysis, co-occurring TCRs were grouped with DBSCAN, and TCRdist sequence similarity was added when clustering was performed within HLA-allele-positive subsets. Repertoires with fewer than 30,000 or more than 120,000 public chains, plus five repertoires with anomalous nucleotide sharing, were excluded from co-occurrence clustering. Drawn from immuneACCESS, this table holds only the in-frame rearrangements with V and J called that TCRdb kept. Clones are partly lost; checked studies trace under half to an unresolved V gene and leave the rest unexplained. The V and J calls and the clone size are those of that table, but D and trimming were determined from the DNA. Recorded for this sample are around 70,000 clones; about nine tenths of them occurred a single time. The top ten hold roughly 2% of the sample.

The cohort was made up of several hundred healthy bone marrow donors. All cohort members were sampled while nominally healthy, although unrecorded immune exposures were likely present. The donor was CMV seronegative and was included in the group of several hundred seronegative cohort members. Every donor gave a peripheral blood sample, and the peripheral blood mononuclear cells from that sample were used for TCR beta sequencing. The Qiagen DNeasy Blood Extraction Kit was used to extract genomic DNA from the blood cell samples. This sample is drawn from a study of cytomegalovirus exposure and HLA in healthy donors (TCRdb year 2017). For context, the study as a whole: An earlier analysis of several hundred of the donors reported over 250 Gb of sequence data and approximately 120 million unique TCR beta sequences obtained from about 179 million T cells. A later genetic analysis took genome-wide SNP genotypes for about three fifths of the 666 donors and used that subset as a discovery cohort. Of the approximately 400 genotyped donors, over 80% were placed in the genetic ancestry cluster associated with self-reported Caucasian donors. All discovery cohort repertoires had been generated using a single sequencing platform. Donor age, sex, ethnicity and CMV serostatus were collected together with the repertoire data. Both class I and class II loci were covered by HLA typing, at four-digit resolution. Among roughly 400 genotyped donors of the cohort, an average of around 250,000 unique TCR beta nucleotide sequences was sequenced per donor, of which 15% to 20% were non-productive. Because of strong linkage in the cohort, five DR-DQ haplotypes were treated as single units for association and clustering. The study profiled the T cell repertoires of under 700 subjects by immunosequencing and related them to cytomegalovirus serostatus. Typing coverage varied by locus: roughly 629-640 donors for A, B, C, DRB1 and DQB1; approximately 500 for DQA1; 600 to 610 for DPA1; about 450 for DPB1. To decide whether each TCR beta V gene segment behaved as functional or pseudogenic, an earlier analysis of several hundred of the donors relied on high-throughput TCR beta sequencing. A separate validation cohort of over 95 different subjects was used in addition to the roughly 670-subject first cohort. The study aimed to test whether signatures of past pathogen exposure could be identified by cataloging public T cell receptors. In a later analysis, previously published TCR beta repertoires from fewer than 750 donors were re-analyzed and high-resolution HLA genotyping was added so that TCR occurrence patterns could be studied. Rather than using new phenotypic data, the later analysis identified candidate immune exposures from TCR beta sequences and from how often those sequences occurred across donors. The study combined high-throughput TCR immunosequencing, statistical association of individual TCRs with disease status, and machine learning to predict cytomegalovirus infection status. Roughly 320 gigabases of sequencing data and approximately 91 million unique TCR sequences made up an early release that covered fewer than 650 HLA-typed donors.

Points the paper makes about the study in general: Some IMGT-functional V segments, including TRBV6-2 and TRBV6-3, could not be distinguished by the 87-base-pair reads and were therefore excluded. In this cohort, only TCR beta chains were sequenced, and detectable features were limited by the absence of alpha or paired-chain data. A later analysis found that HLA-associated TCR beta chains were more clonally expanded and had lower generation probabilities than equally common non-associated chains. A further reported finding was that TCR beta sequences accurately predicted the HLA-A and HLA-B alleles for most subjects in the first cohort. In vitro tests confirmed that a few of the cytomegalovirus-associated TCR beta chains recognize cytomegalovirus antigens. Specific HLA alleles were associated with 16,951 TCR beta sequences at a false discovery rate of 0.05 in a later analysis. The authors suggested that the approach could potentially be extended to other disease states and immunological phenotypes. The study listed 150 to 200 TCR beta chains as associated with cytomegalovirus. A later genetic analysis reported fewer N-insertions in productive TCRs among donors in an Asian-associated ancestry cluster than the approximately 700-donor mean. Cytomegalovirus status was reported to be diagnosed by the classifier with high specificity and sensitivity in both the original and validation cohorts. Sequencing depth was assumed to be roughly uniform across donors in the presence/absence analyses, though that assumption may not hold. While some public TCRs were present in many individuals, most TCR sequences turned up only very rarely across donors. Broadly in line with IMGT annotations, most TCR beta V segments showed up in productive rearrangements about 87% or about 30% of the time in an earlier analysis of about 500 of the donors. About 15 rarely observed V segments, including chromosome 9 orphons, were excluded from the earlier analysis of a few hundred of the donors because counts were too low. Linkage disequilibrium might explain the correlated functional status among segregating V segments, but an unknown experimental factor could not be excluded. In a later analysis, the rate of TCR association differed among HLA loci, with DRB1 alleles having the most associated TCRs and HLA-C alleles having the fewest. The only immune exposure information available for the cohort was CMV serostatus. In a later analysis, most CMV-associated TCR beta chains were found to appear HLA-restricted, with HLA associations seemingly driven largely by CMV exposure. A later genetic analysis associated a missense DCLRE1C variant with V-gene and J-gene trimming of TCR beta chains, and an independent cohort replicated the association. In a later analysis, several top co-occurrence clusters were reported to appear linked to parvovirus B19, influenza, CMV and Epstein-Barr virus. HLA typing was unavailable for some donors at each locus, so association tests used only the typed subset. A cluster of highly shared sequence variants was judged likely to be a technical artifact of the sequencing pipeline. Assigning TCR associations to individual alleles was difficult when HLA alleles, especially DR and DQ, strongly co-occurred.

Including the terminal cysteine and phenylalanine, the CDR3 comprises 15 residues. Only the CDR3 DNA is retained, 45 bases long and in frame from the first base. CDR1 and CDR2 are read off the germline V gene as SGHRS and YFSETQ. This sequence originates from a woman in her thirties in good health and CMV-seronegative. The chain couples TRBV5-1 to TRBJ2-5; matching of 6 bases hints at TRBD2 as the D gene. The end of the DNA fits TRBJ2-7 better, so the J call may be wrong. Sequencing used PBMCs. The CDR3 sequence is CASSALGGIGYEQYF. DNA sequence: TGCGCCAGCAGCGCGTTGGGGGGAATTGGGTACGAGCAGTACTTC.